The present T cell receptor beta chain was sequenced within a study of human T cells and chemical hapten exposure. One entry per CDR3 protein, called by TCRdb with MiXCR from the RACE reads. Of 350,000 to 450,000 distinct CDR3 sequences listed, around 5.5% are singletons. The CDR3 is 8 amino acids. Germline V lookup: CDR1 MDHEN, CDR2 SYDVKM. This clonotype has only a few counts. A junction end diverges from the germline sequence, so it may reflect a read error. Time point indicated: pre-sensitization, week 0. Treatment meaning: therapeutic diphenylcyclopropenone sensitization with weekly scalp DPC. The study extracted total RNA from unfractionated whole blood.

The chain recombines TRBV28 with TRBJ1-1; D is undetermined. This TCR derives from a woman aged 45-65 years with alopecia areata. Some clones in this sample may be carry-over from other donors' samples. Sequenced material: whole blood, taken in connection with sensitization to the hapten diphenylcyclopropenone (DPC). The CDR3 here is CATESSEF. In nucleotides, the CDR3 is TGTGCCACCGAGAGCAGCGAGTTT.